This T cell receptor (beta chain) was captured by sequencing in a study of blood T cell repertoires in COVID-19. In germline, CDR1 is SSHAT, CDR2 FNYEAQ (reference sequence). The length of the CDR3 is 15 residues. The V gene end was trimmed by 1 base and the J gene end by 4 bases; junction bases not matched to a gene: 3. TCRdb's copy holds only in-frame clones and misses some; the assay was immunoSEQ multiplex PCR. The sample has 150,000 to 200,000 clones, 86% seen once. The receptor was derived from a man between 65 and 85 years old with acute or convalescent COVID-19. This chain uses TRBV7-7 with TRBJ2-1; 8 bases align to TRBD2. Sequenced sample: peripheral blood. This CDR3 reads CASSLGRGGYNEQFF. The CDR3 coding sequence is TGTGCCAGCAGCTTAGGCCGGGGGGGTTACAATGAGCAGTTCTTC.